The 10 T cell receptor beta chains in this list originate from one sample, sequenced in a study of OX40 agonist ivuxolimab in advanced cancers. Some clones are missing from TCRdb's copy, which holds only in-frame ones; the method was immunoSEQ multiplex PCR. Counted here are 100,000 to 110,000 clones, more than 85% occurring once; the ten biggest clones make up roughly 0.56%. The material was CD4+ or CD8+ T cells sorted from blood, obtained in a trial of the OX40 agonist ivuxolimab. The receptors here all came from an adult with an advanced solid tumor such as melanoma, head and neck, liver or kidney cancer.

This CDR3 reads CASQDYPETQYF. The CDR3 bases are TGTGCCAGCCAGGACTATCCAGAGACCCAGTACTTC. This chain connects TRBV7-9 to TRBJ2-5; a possible D gene is TRBD2 (6 bases). Germline CDR1 SEHNR, CDR2 FQNEAQ (reference sequence). V was clipped by 8 bases and J by 4 bases, with 11 bases between them. This CDR3 is built from 12 residues.

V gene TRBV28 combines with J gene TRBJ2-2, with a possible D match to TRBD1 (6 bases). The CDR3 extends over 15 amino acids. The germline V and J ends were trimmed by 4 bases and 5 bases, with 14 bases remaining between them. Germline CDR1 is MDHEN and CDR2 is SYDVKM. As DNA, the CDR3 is TGTGCCAGCAGTTCCCCAGGACAGATTACCGGGGAGCTGTTTTTT. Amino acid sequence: CASSSPGQITGELFF.

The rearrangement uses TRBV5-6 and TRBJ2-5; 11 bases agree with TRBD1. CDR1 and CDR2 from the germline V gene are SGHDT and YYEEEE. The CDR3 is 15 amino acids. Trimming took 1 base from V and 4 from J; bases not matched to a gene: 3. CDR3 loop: CASSLRTGGSETQYF. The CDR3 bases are TGTGCCAGCAGCTTGAGGACAGGGGGCTCAGAGACCCAGTACTTC.

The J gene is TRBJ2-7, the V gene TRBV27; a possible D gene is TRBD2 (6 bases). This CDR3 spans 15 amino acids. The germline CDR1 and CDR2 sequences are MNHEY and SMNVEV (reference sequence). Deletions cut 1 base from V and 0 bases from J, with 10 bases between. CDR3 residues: CASSLLYGSSYEQYF. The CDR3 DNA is TGTGCCAGCAGTTTATTATACGGGAGCTCCTACGAGCAGTACTTC.

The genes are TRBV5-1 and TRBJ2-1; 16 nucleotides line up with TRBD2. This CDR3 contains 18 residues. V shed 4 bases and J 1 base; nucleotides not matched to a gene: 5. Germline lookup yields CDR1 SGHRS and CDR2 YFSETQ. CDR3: CASSGTSGRAHSYNEQFF. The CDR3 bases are TGCGCCAGCAGCGGGACTAGCGGGAGGGCACATTCCTACAATGAGCAGTTCTTC.

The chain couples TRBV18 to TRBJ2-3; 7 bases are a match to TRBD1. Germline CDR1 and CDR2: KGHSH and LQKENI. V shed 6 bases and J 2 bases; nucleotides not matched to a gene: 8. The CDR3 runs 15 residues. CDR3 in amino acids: CASSETGTATDTQYF. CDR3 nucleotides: TGTGCCAGCTCGGAAACCGGGACAGCCACAGATACGCAGTATTTT.

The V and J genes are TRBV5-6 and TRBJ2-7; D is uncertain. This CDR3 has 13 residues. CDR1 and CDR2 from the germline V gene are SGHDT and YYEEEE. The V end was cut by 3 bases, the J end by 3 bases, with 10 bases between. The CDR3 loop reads CASSSTPFYEQYF. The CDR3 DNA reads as TGTGCCAGCAGCTCGACACCGTTCTACGAGCAGTACTTC.

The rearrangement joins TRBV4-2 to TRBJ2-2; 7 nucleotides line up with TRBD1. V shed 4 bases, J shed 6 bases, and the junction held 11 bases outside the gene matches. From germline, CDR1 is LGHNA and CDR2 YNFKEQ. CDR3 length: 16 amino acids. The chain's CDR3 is CASSPTSTGWAGELFF. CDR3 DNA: TGTGCCAGCAGCCCAACCTCGACAGGGTGGGCCGGGGAGCTGTTTTTT.

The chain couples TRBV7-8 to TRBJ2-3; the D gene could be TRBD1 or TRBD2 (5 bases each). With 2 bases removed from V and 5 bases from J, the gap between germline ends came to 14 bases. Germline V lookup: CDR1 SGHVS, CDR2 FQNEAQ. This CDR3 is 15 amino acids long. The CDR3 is CASSLQGPAVDTQYF. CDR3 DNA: TGTGCCAGCAGCTTACAGGGACCGGCGGTAGATACGCAGTATTTT.

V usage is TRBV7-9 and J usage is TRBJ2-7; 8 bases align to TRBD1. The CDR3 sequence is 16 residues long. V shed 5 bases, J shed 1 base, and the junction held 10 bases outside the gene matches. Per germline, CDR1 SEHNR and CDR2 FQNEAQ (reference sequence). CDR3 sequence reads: CASSTKGTGASYEQYF. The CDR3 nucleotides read TGTGCCAGCAGCACGAAAGGGACAGGAGCTTCCTACGAGCAGTACTTC.